This entry lists 20 T cell receptor delta chains sequenced from one sample in a study of delta chain sequences of gamma delta T cells. TCRdb re-called the 5' RACE reads using CATT. This table holds over 2,000 delta-chain clones, under 30% found once. The specimen sequenced was either unsorted cells or a sorted T cell fraction (not recorded which). Every receptor here comes from a human donor in good health.

A note on this clone: This could be a read error, since a much larger clone is one nucleotide away. The gene calls are TRDV2 and TRDJ3; TRDD3 aligns across 11 bases. J gave up 2 bases and V 3 bases, and 11 bases lay outside the gene matches. The CDR3 spans 20 residues. CDR1 and CDR2 from the germline V gene are GEAIGNYY and EKD. In nucleotides, the CDR3 is TGTGCCTGTGACCCCCCCCCCTTGGGGGATACGGCCTGGGACACCCGACAGATGTTTTTC. It yields the protein CACDPPPLGDTAWDTRQMFF.

This clone occurred once. A much larger clone is a single base away; this may be a read error. The V call is TRDV2, the J call TRDJ3; possibly TRDD3 for D (6 bases). The germline V gene encodes CDR1 GEAIGNYY and CDR2 EKD. The CDR3 is 24 amino acids. Trimming stripped 0 bases from V and 0 bases from J, with 29 bases between. CDR3 amino acids: CACDTATGGVWGLPSSWDTRQMFF. CDR3 bases: TGTGCCTGTGACACCGCCACCGGGGGTGTTTGGGGGTTGCCAAGCTCCTGGGACACCCGACAGATGTTTTTC.

Details on this clone: This may stem from a read error, because a much larger clone lies one nucleotide away. V gene TRDV2 combines with J gene TRDJ3; 7 nucleotides match TRDD3. The CDR3 covers 23 residues. CDR1 and CDR2 from the germline V gene are GEAIGNYY and EKD. CDR3 protein: CACDTPLHTGAALSSWDTQQMFF. The CDR3 DNA follows: TGTGCCTGTGATACTCCTTTGCATACTGGGGCCGCCTTGAGCTCCTGGGACACCCAACAGATGTTTTTC.

Comment on this clone: The protein held in TCRdb is that of a much larger clone and does not match this DNA's translation at residue 7, likely because of a read error; the protein shown is translated from the DNA. The V gene is TRDV2, the J gene TRDJ1; D remains unclear. Germline CDR1 is GEAIGNYY and CDR2 is EKD. This CDR3 is 15 amino acids long. With 1 base removed from V and 3 bases from J, the gap between germline ends came to 14 bases. The CDR3 bases are TGTGCCTGTGACACTTGGGCGCCCTCCTCCGATAAACTCATCTTT. This codes for CACDTWAPSSDKLIF.

Points on this clone: This could be a read error, since a much larger clone is one nucleotide away. The chain couples TRDV2 to TRDJ1; tentative D call: TRDD3 (5 bases). CDR3 length: 15 residues. Germline assignment: CDR1 GEAIGNYY and CDR2 EKD. Between the trimmed V and J ends, which lost 0 bases and 7 bases, there was a span of 17 bases. The chain's CDR3 is CACDTLGVTRGKLIF. In DNA, the CDR3 is TGTGCCTGTGACACCCTGGGAGTTACAAGGGGTAAACTCATCTTT.

This clone is judged medium-sized. This chain links TRDV2 with TRDJ1; 7 bases align to TRDD3. Germline V gives CDR1 GEAIGNYY, CDR2 EKD. V dropped 3 bases and J dropped 0; count of bases not matched to a gene: 12. The CDR3 has 17 residues. CDR3: CACDPLGIPQYTDKLIF. The CDR3 DNA reads as TGTGCCTGTGACCCACTGGGGATTCCTCAGTACACCGATAAACTCATCTTT.

With respect to this clone: Since a far larger clone is one base different, this is likely a read error. In the same sample, other DNA sequences code for this CDR3. The gene calls are TRDV2 and TRDJ3, with 8 positions matching TRDD3. V shed 0 bases, J shed 1 base, and the junction held 4 bases outside the gene matches. This CDR3 is 18 amino acids long. CDR1 and CDR2 (germline): GEAIGNYY, EKD. CDR3 nucleotides: TGTGCCTGTGACACCGTACTGGGGGTGTCCTGGGACACCCGACAGATGTTTTTC. Amino acids: CACDTVLGVSWDTRQMFF.

Note on this clone: This DNA's translation and the protein TCRdb lists, from a much larger clone, do not match at residue 12, likely due to a read error; the protein shown is translated from the DNA. The V and J genes are TRDV2 and TRDJ1; 7 positions match TRDD3. CDR3 length: 17 amino acids. V shed 1 base, J shed 3 bases, and the junction held 13 bases outside the gene matches. Germline V CDR1 and CDR2: GEAIGNYY, EKD. The CDR3 DNA follows: TGTGCCTGTGACACGCTGGCTGGGGGTCCGTACGCCGATAAACTCATCTTT. Translation gives CACDTLAGGPYADKLIF.

Relative to its sample, this clone is medium-sized. This chain connects TRDV2 to TRDJ3; 10 bases agree with TRDD3. With 3 bases clipped from V and 0 bases from J, the junction kept 16 bases outside the gene matches. Germline values: CDR1 GEAIGNYY, CDR2 EKD. The CDR3 runs 22 residues. The CDR3 loop reads CACDPPVLGDPHTSWDTRQMFF. CDR3 coding DNA: TGTGCCTGTGACCCGCCTGTACTGGGGGATCCCCATACCTCCTGGGACACCCGACAGATGTTTTTC.

This clone was seen once. This likely stems from a read error, as it lies one base from a far larger clone. J is TRDJ1 and V is TRDV2; TRDD3 matches at 9 bases. Germline lookup yields CDR1 GEAIGNYY and CDR2 EKD. CDR3 length: 20 residues. DNA for the CDR3: TGTGCCTGTGACCCGGTTGGAGGGGATACGAATCCATACTACACCGGTAAACTCATCTTT. Its translation is CACDPVGGDTNPYYTGKLIF.

This clone was seen just once. This may stem from a read error, because a much larger clone lies one nucleotide away. This chain uses TRDV2 with TRDJ1; 10 positions agree with TRDD3. Trimming took 3 bases from V and 2 from J; bases not matched to a gene: 14. Looked up from germline, CDR1 is GEAIGNYY and CDR2 is EKD. This CDR3 has 18 amino acids. CDR3 residues: CACDAVLGDSARTDKLIF. CDR3 DNA sequence: TGTGCCTGTGACGCTGTACTGGGGGATTCGGCTAGGACCGATAAACTCATCTTT.

By sample share, this clone is medium-sized. V usage is TRDV2 and J usage is TRDJ3; 8 bases are a match to TRDD3. Germline assignment: CDR1 GEAIGNYY and CDR2 EKD. J was trimmed by 0 bases and V by 0 bases; bases with no gene match: 18. The CDR3 covers 23 residues. The CDR3 spells CACDTVVRLGDATSSWDTRQMFF. The CDR3 DNA follows: TGTGCCTGTGACACCGTAGTCCGGCTGGGGGACGCCACTAGCTCCTGGGACACCCGACAGATGTTTTTC.

As regards this clone: A single base is all that separates this from a far larger clone, so a read error is likely. Other DNA sequences in the sample encode the same CDR3. The chain recombines TRDV2 with TRDJ3; 7 bases are a match to TRDD3. The CDR3 is made up of 19 amino acids. CDR1 GEAIGNYY and CDR2 EKD come from the germline V gene. The V segment lost 4 bases and the J segment 2 bases; nucleotides outside the gene matches: 13. The CDR3 region has the DNA TGTGCCTGTGATAGGTTGGGGGACCAAGCCCCCTGGGACACCCGACAGATGTTTTTC. It encodes CACDRLGDQAPWDTRQMFF.

This clone is medium-sized. The chain joins TRDV2 to TRDJ1; the match to TRDD3 covers 8 bases. CDR3 length: 15 residues. The V gene end was trimmed by 0 bases and the J gene end by 5 bases; junction bases not matched to a gene: 7. Germline CDR1 reads GEAIGNYY; CDR2 reads EKD. This CDR3 reads CACDTLGDVDDKLIF. In nucleotides, the CDR3 is TGTGCCTGTGACACCCTGGGGGACGTGGATGATAAACTCATCTTT.

This clone has more than one count but fewer than ten. This chain uses TRDV2 with TRDJ3; TRDD3 matches 8 bases. J was trimmed by 0 bases and V by 0 bases; bases with no gene match: 6. Germline V CDR1 and CDR2: GEAIGNYY, EKD. This CDR3 spans 19 amino acids. In DNA, the CDR3 is TGTGCCTGTGACACCACTGGGGGCGAAAGCTCCTGGGACACCCGACAGATGTTTTTC. Its protein is CACDTTGGESSWDTRQMFF.

The chain carries TRDV2 and TRDJ3, with a possible D match to TRDD3 (6 bases). CDR3 length: 14 residues. The V end lost 0 bases, the J end lost 9 bases, and 8 bases lay between the germline ends. CDR1 GEAIGNYY and CDR2 EKD come from the germline V gene. CDR3 bases: TGTGCCTGTGACACCGTTGGGGGCACCCGACAGATGTTTTTC. Translation gives CACDTVGGTRQMFF.

A remark on this clone: The protein TCRdb lists belongs to a much larger clone and differs from this DNA's translation at residue 8, which points to a read error; the protein shown is made from the DNA. The chain joins TRDV2 to TRDJ1; the match to TRDD3 covers 8 bases. CDR1 is GEAIGNYY, CDR2 EKD, per germline. With 0 bases clipped from V and 1 base from J, the junction kept 12 bases outside the gene matches. There are 18 residues in the CDR3. The chain's CDR3 is CACDTLFPGGPLTDKLIF. The CDR3 DNA follows: TGTGCCTGTGACACCCTGTTTCCTGGGGGACCACTCACCGATAAACTCATCTTT.

A few counts support this clone. The chain recombines TRDV2 with TRDJ1; the match to TRDD3 covers 10 bases. J gave up 2 bases and V 4 bases, and 15 bases lay outside the gene matches. Germline V gene lookup returns CDR1 GEAIGNYY and CDR2 EKD. The CDR3 is made up of 18 amino acids. CDR3 sequence: CACDGLLGGGYVTDKLIF. The CDR3 DNA is TGTGCCTGTGATGGGCTTCTCGGGGGGGGATACGTTACCGATAAACTCATCTTT.

This clone was seen a single time. A far larger clone is one nucleotide away, so this likely arose from a read error. This rearrangement joins TRDV2 to TRDJ1, with 13 bases aligning to TRDD3. CDR1 and CDR2 (germline): GEAIGNYY, EKD. This CDR3 region has 19 residues. The V segment lost 4 bases and the J segment 0 bases; nucleotides outside the gene matches: 13. The CDR3 DNA is TGTGCCTGTGAACGTTTACTGGGGGATACGGGCCCTTACACCGATAAACTCATCTTT. Its translation is CACERLLGDTGPYTDKLIF.

About this clone itself: Possible read error: a much larger clone is one base away. The V gene is TRDV2, the J gene TRDJ1; 11 bases line up with TRDD3. In germline, CDR1 is GEAIGNYY, CDR2 EKD. The CDR3 covers 19 residues. CDR3 sequence reads: CACDNLPGGSGGYRDKLTF. The CDR3 DNA is TGTGCCTGTGACAATCTCCCCGGCGGGTCTGGGGGATACAGGGATAAACTCACCTTT.